The 14 T cell receptor beta chains given below trace back to one sample, sequenced in a study of blood T cell repertoires in COVID-19. The repertoire was sequenced with immunoSEQ multiplex PCR; TCRdb's copy has only in-frame clones and lacks some. Of roughly 150,000 clones listed, roughly 84% are singletons. Sample: peripheral blood. The receptors come from a human donor in a cohort sampled during active COVID-19.

This chain links TRBV10-3 with TRBJ1-4, with 12 bases aligning to TRBD1. The ends lost 0 bases at V and 12 bases at J; junction bases unmatched: 8. There are 16 residues in the CDR3. Germline V lookup: CDR1 ENHRY, CDR2 SYGVKD. Here the CDR3 DNA reads TGTGCCATCAGTGAGTCGCCTCCGGGACAGGGGGCGGAACTGTTTTTT. It is translated as CAISESPPGQGAELFF.

The CDR3 spells CASSGGLAGGPYTDTQYF. The CDR3 DNA follows: TGTGCCAGCAGCGGGGGACTAGCGGGAGGGCCATACACAGATACGCAGTATTTT. The chain links TRBV2 to TRBJ2-3, with TRBD2 identical over 16 bases. Losses at the gene ends were 6 bases for V and 2 bases for J; bases not matched to a gene: 8. The CDR3 extends over 18 amino acids. Per the germline V gene, CDR1 is SNHLY and CDR2 is FYNNEI. Filled out from reference TRBV2 and TRBJ2-3, the complete variable domain reads EPEVTQTPSHQVTQMGQEVILRCVPISNHLYFYWYRQILGQKVEFLVSFYNNEISEKSEIFDDQFSVERPDGSNFTLKIRSTKLEDSAMYFCASSGGLAGGPYTDTQYFGPGTRLTVL.

The chain couples TRBV2 to TRBJ2-3; 11 positions match TRBD2. This CDR3 is 15 amino acids long. V was pared by 5 bases and J by 6 bases, with 7 bases of the junction left unmatched. The germline V gene has CDR1 SNHLY and CDR2 FYNNEI. CDR3 nucleotides: TGTGCCAGCAGTCTTCTAGCGGGGGGTGTTGATACGCAGTATTTT. Its protein product is CASSLLAGGVDTQYF.

This clone was counted a few times. The rearrangement joins TRBV3-1 (or the pseudogene TRBV3-2) to TRBJ1-1; D is undetermined. Germline loops: CDR1 LGHDT, CDR2 YNNKEL (reference sequence). The CDR3 runs 14 residues. V lost 3 bases to trimming and J lost 3 bases, with 11 bases between them. The CDR3 protein is CASSHLPGDTEAFF. The CDR3 DNA follows: TGTGCCAGCAGCCACCTCCCGGGAGACACTGAAGCTTTCTTT.

This rearrangement joins TRBV29-1 to TRBJ1-1; perhaps TRBD1 as D (5 bases). This CDR3 is built from 16 residues. Germline assignment: CDR1 SQVTM and CDR2 ANQGSEA. V was cut by 7 bases and J by 0 bases, with 21 bases left in between. In nucleotides, the CDR3 is TGCAGCGGACGAACAGGAGGGATAGGTGTGAACACTGAAGCTTTCTTT. Amino acid sequence: CSGRTGGIGVNTEAFF.

As regards this clone: At one of its ends the junction is not consistent with the germline gene, which may arise from a read error. This chain links TRBV2 with TRBJ1-6; 8 bases map to TRBD1. This CDR3 spans 14 amino acids. Germline CDR1 is SNHLY and CDR2 is FYNNEI. The CDR3 coding sequence is TGTGCCAGCAGGGAAGGACAGGGAGGATCACCCCTCCACTTT. It encodes CASREGQGGSPLHF.

The V and J genes are TRBV6-6 and TRBJ2-5, with D uncertain. Per germline, CDR1 MNHNY and CDR2 SVGAGI (reference sequence). The CDR3 is made up of 12 amino acids. The germline V and J ends were trimmed by 6 bases and 2 bases, with 7 bases remaining between them. For the CDR3, the DNA is TGTGCCAGCAGCAGGTCGCAAGAGACCCAGTACTTC. It yields the protein CASSRSQETQYF.

This clone was seen only once. The chain recombines TRBV18 with TRBJ1-4, with 7 bases aligning to TRBD1. Trimming took 2 bases from V and 8 from J; bases not matched to a gene: 14. This CDR3 has 17 amino acids. From germline, CDR1 is KGHSH and CDR2 LQKENI. The CDR3 region is CASSPFRRGPQEEKLFF. The CDR3 DNA sequence: TGTGCCAGCTCACCATTCCGTAGGGGGCCTCAGGAGGAAAAACTGTTTTTT.

The rearrangement links TRBV12-3 or TRBV12-4 to TRBJ2-1; D unresolved. Trimming took 3 bases from V and 10 from J, leaving 10 bases between them. The CDR3 is made up of 12 amino acids. The CDR3 is CASSFLRPEQFF. The DNA of the CDR3 is TGTGCCAGCAGTTTTCTGAGGCCAGAGCAGTTCTTC.

The chain recombines TRBV5-1 with TRBJ2-7; TRBD1 might be the D (6 bases). With 0 bases removed from V and 5 bases from J, the gap between germline ends came to 15 bases. The CDR3 consists of 15 residues. The germline V gene encodes CDR1 SGHRS and CDR2 YFSETQ. Written as DNA, the CDR3 is TGCGCCAGCAGCTTGGCCGACAGGCCCTCTGACGAGCAGTACTTC. This encodes CASSLADRPSDEQYF.

The chain recombines TRBV4-1 with TRBJ1-5, with TRBD1 matching 7 bases. V lost 3 bases and J lost 0; bases outside the gene matches: 5. This CDR3 has 16 amino acids. The V gene's germline CDR1 is MGHRA and CDR2 YSYEKL. CDR3 loop: CASSQHQGDSNQPQHF. The CDR3 coding sequence is TGCGCCAGCAGCCAGCATCAGGGGGATAGCAATCAGCCCCAGCATTTT.

J is TRBJ1-2 and V is TRBV19, with 7 bases matching TRBD1. This CDR3 has 16 amino acids. Germline trimming cut 0 bases from V and 1 base from J; bases unmatched to any gene: 5. The germline gives CDR1 LNHDA, CDR2 SQIVND (reference sequence). CDR3 nucleotides: TGTGCCAGTAGTATAGATTTACAGGGGTATAACTATGGCTACACCTTC. This gives the protein CASSIDLQGYNYGYTF.

This clone came up a few times. The chain joins TRBV5-4 to TRBJ2-1; 9 bases are shared with TRBD1. The junction had 4 bases not matched to a gene; V was cut back by 6 bases and J by 6 bases. The CDR3 is made up of 13 amino acids. Germline V CDR1 and CDR2: SGHNT, YYREEE (reference sequence). CDR3 bases: TGTGCCAGCACCATGGACAGGGGCAATGAGCAGTTCTTC. Encoded protein: CASTMDRGNEQFF.

The chain recombines TRBV3-1 (or the pseudogene TRBV3-2) with TRBJ2-1, with 8 bases aligning to TRBD2. Trimming at V came to 4 bases and at J to 4 bases, leaving 6 bases not matched to a gene. CDR3 length: 15 residues. The germline V gene has CDR1 LGHDT and CDR2 YNNKEL (reference sequence). CDR3 region: CASSPRVAGYNEQFF. The CDR3 DNA reads TGTGCCAGCAGCCCAAGAGTAGCGGGGTACAATGAGCAGTTCTTC.